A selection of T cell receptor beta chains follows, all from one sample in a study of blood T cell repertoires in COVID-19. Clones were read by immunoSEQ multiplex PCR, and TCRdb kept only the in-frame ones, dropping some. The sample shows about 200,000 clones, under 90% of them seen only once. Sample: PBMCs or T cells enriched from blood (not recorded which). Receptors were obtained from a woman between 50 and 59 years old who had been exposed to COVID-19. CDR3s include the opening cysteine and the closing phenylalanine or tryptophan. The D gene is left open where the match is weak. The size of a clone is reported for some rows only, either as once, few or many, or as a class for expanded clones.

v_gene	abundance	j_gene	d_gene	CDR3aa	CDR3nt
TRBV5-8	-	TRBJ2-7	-	CASSLGTDFYEQYF	TGTGCCAGCAGCTTGGGGACAGATTTCTACGAGCAGTACTTC
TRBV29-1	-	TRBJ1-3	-	CSVATGISGNTIYF	TGCAGCGTTGCCACCGGGATCTCTGGAAACACCATATATTTT
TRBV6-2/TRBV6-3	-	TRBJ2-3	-	CASSTSFPGDTQYF	TGTGCCAGCAGCACCTCATTTCCAGGGGATACGCAGTATTTT
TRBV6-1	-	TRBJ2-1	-	CASSEALWQGYEQFF	TGTGCCAGCAGTGAGGCGCTCTGGCAGGGGTATGAGCAGTTCTTC
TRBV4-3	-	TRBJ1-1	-	CASSQDHSRFTEAFF	TGCGCCAGCAGCCAAGATCATAGCCGGTTCACTGAAGCTTTCTTT
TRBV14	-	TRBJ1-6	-	CASSLLGGSPLHF	TGTGCCAGCAGTCTTCTCGGGGGGAGCCCCCTCCACTTT
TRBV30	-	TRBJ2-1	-	CAWLGYNEQFF	TGTGCCTGGCTAGGCTACAATGAGCAGTTCTTC
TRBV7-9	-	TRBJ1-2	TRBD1	CASSLPDRHYGYTF	TGTGCCAGCAGCCTTCCGGACAGGCACTATGGCTACACCTTC
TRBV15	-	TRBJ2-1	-	CATSRDRWGHNEQFF	TGTGCCACCAGCAGAGATAGGTGGGGCCACAATGAGCAGTTCTTC
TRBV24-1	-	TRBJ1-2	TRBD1	CAASGQGGTSYTF	TGTGCCGCATCGGGGCAGGGGGGAACCAGCTACACCTTC
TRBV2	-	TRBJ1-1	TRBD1	CASSLRDRGIRNTEAFF	TGTGCCAGCAGTCTCCGGGACAGGGGAATAAGGAACACTGAAGCTTTCTTT
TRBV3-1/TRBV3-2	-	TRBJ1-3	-	CASSRTQGHGNTIYF	TGTGCCAGCAGCCGAACCCAGGGGCATGGAAACACCATATATTTT
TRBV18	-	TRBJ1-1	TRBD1	CASSTGLQGGFAFF	TGTGCCAGCTCAACGGGGCTACAGGGGGGTTTCGCTTTCTTT
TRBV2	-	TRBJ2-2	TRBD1	CASIGGDRGTGELFF	TGTGCCAGCATCGGGGGGGACAGGGGAACCGGGGAGCTGTTTTTT
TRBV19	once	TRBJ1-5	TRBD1	CASSILTGDSNQPQHF	TGTGCCAGTAGTATACTGACAGGGGACAGCAATCAGCCCCAGCATTTT
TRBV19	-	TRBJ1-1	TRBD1	CASSISVGQGNTEAFF	TGTGCCAGTAGTATCTCGGTGGGACAGGGGAACACTGAAGCTTTCTTT
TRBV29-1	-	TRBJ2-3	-	CSVGIAGVGTDTQYF	TGCAGCGTTGGCATAGCAGGGGTCGGCACAGATACGCAGTATTTT